These 6 T cell receptor beta chains were sequenced from one sample in a study of blood T cell repertoires in COVID-19. TCRdb's copy holds only in-frame clones and misses some; the assay was immunoSEQ multiplex PCR. The profile shows some 97,000 clones, approximately 81% of them singletons. Sequencing used peripheral blood. All receptors come from a human donor in a cohort sampled during active COVID-19.

Comments on this clone: One end of the junction varies from germline; a read error may be responsible. V usage is TRBV6-2 or TRBV6-3 and J usage is TRBJ2-7; 7 bases map to TRBD1. The CDR3 length is 15 residues. Per the germline V gene, CDR1 is MNHEY and CDR2 is SVGEGT. This CDR3 reads CANSYSKTGSSEQYF. Written as DNA, the CDR3 is TGTGCCAACAGTTACTCTAAGACAGGGTCCAGCGAGCAGTACTTC.

This clone appeared a single time. This chain links TRBV5-6 with TRBJ2-3; no clear D. There are 15 residues in the CDR3. V was trimmed by 1 base and J by 0 bases, leaving 9 bases between them. The germline V gene has CDR1 SGHDT and CDR2 YYEEEE. This chain's CDR3 is CASSLRFSSTDTQYF. CDR3 DNA sequence: TGTGCCAGCAGCTTGCGGTTTTCTAGCACAGATACGCAGTATTTT.

The genes are TRBV6-6 and TRBJ1-1, with 9 bases that match TRBD1. V trimming: 6 bases; J trimming: 6 bases; junction bases outside the gene matches: 8. The CDR3 totals 14 residues. Looked up from germline, CDR1 is MNHNY and CDR2 is SVGAGI (reference sequence). For the CDR3, the DNA is TGTGCCAGCAGCTGGGACAGGGAGACCCCTGAAGCTTTCTTT. The encoded protein is CASSWDRETPEAFF.

The chain carries TRBV7-2 and TRBJ2-5; 7 bases map to TRBD2. The germline CDR1 and CDR2 sequences are SGHTA and FQGNSA. This CDR3 is built from 16 residues. With V trimmed by 4 bases and J by 2 bases, 10 bases remained unmatched. Here the CDR3 reads CASSYDLASGQETQYF. The CDR3 coding sequence is TGTGCCAGCAGCTATGACCTCGCTAGCGGACAAGAGACCCAGTACTTC. The whole variable domain, filled in from reference TRBV7-2 and TRBJ2-5, reads GAGVSQSPSNKVTEKGKDVELRCDPISGHTALYWYRQSLGQGLEFLIYFQGNSAPDKSGLPSDRFSAERTGGSVSTLTIQRTQQEDSAVYLCASSYDLASGQETQYFGPGTRLLVL.

The rearrangement links TRBV10-3 to TRBJ2-5; unclear D gene. The CDR3 loop spans 13 amino acids. V shed 7 bases and J shed 1 base, with 10 bases lying between them. The germline V gene has CDR1 ENHRY and CDR2 SYGVKD. The chain's CDR3 is CAIKSETQETQYF. Here the CDR3 DNA reads TGTGCCATCAAGAGCGAAACCCAAGAGACCCAGTACTTC.

The gene calls are TRBV7-2 and TRBJ1-1; the match to TRBD1 covers 8 bases. The CDR3 totals 14 residues. The ends lost 5 bases at V and 0 bases at J; junction bases unmatched: 2. Per the germline V gene, CDR1 is SGHTA and CDR2 is FQGNSA. CDR3: CASSPDRVNTEAFF. CDR3 DNA: TGTGCCAGCAGCCCGGACAGGGTGAACACTGAAGCTTTCTTT.